The present entry profiles one T cell receptor beta chain with its context. This clone has a single count. Which antigen it targets is not known. No base qualities exist here, and no much larger clone lies one base off it. This specimen comes from a study of siplizumab effects on memory and regulatory T cells (dated by TCRdb to between 2018 and 2020). The study in broad terms: The study looked at the effect of siplizumab, an anti-CD2 antibody, on alloreactive T-cell subsets in allogeneic mixed lymphocyte reactions made from human PBMCs.

The investigation overall reported the following: Roughly 75-95% of proliferating CD4+ or CD8+ clones could not be assigned a naive or memory phenotype. Sequences below about 10^-5 frequency were poorly captured, so only a minor fraction of alloreactive clones could be mapped to unstimulated subsets. The cumulative frequency of alloreactive sequences traceable to unstimulated CD4+ memory T cells was significantly reduced by siplizumab. Unstimulated naive T cells appeared to be more diverse than memory T cells, and naive cells seemed to make a substantial contribution to the alloresponse. Among mappable alloreactive CD4+ clones, the Treg-derived fraction averaged around 70% with siplizumab versus around 27% in control reactions. Whether proliferating Tregs from siplizumab cultures actually had suppressive function was not functionally confirmed.

Per the germline V gene, SGDLS is the CDR1 and YYNGEE is the CDR2. V gives up 3 bases and J gives up 0 bases, and the segment between their germline ends measures 18 bases. Taken from cysteine to phenylalanine, the CDR3 has 18 residues. Only the CDR3 part of the read is kept: 54 bases, read in frame from the first base. The library came from the immunoSEQ multiplex PCR assay. Approximately 93,000 TCR templates per sample were assayed by the deep sequencing platform. Genomic DNA extracted from sorted T cells was the material used for TCRbeta CDR3 sequencing. Processing in the source paper ran as follows. Clonal analysis of TCRbeta CDR3 data was done in the R programming language. Comparing unstimulated samples against CFSE-low samples taken after the reaction was how alloreactive CD4+ and CD8+ clones were defined. By matching sequences to the repertoires of sorted unstimulated Treg and non-Treg cells, each alloreactive CD4+ clone was assigned a regulatory or non-regulatory origin. What TCRdb holds here is the immuneACCESS table cut down to in-frame rearrangements. Part of the clones is not present; checked against another copy, under half of the missing clones reflect an unresolved V gene, and the others are unexplained. V and J calls and clone size are those listed in that table; D and trimming were worked out from the DNA. Recorded for this sample are 60,000 or so clones; more than 85% of them occurred a single time. The biggest ten clones account for roughly two fifths of the sample.

Sorted unstimulated T cells and proliferating T cells recovered from mixed lymphocyte reactions were subjected to TCRbeta CDR3 sequencing. Fresh whole blood from approximately ten HLA-typed healthy donors was used to isolate PBMCs. This TCR derives from a human donor in good health. The source material was CD8+ T cells sorted from blood. Recombination connected TRBV9 to TRBJ1-4; TRBD1 is possibly the D segment (6 matching bases). The CDR3 reads as follows: CASSASAQEGATNEKLFF. The DNA reads TGTGCCAGCAGCGCTTCGGCACAGGAGGGGGCAACTAATGAAAAACTGTTTTTT.